The present entry profiles one T cell receptor (beta chain) with its context. Its matching antigen is unknown. Only in-frame clones appear in the TCRdb table, and some are missing; sequencing was by immunoSEQ multiplex PCR. Counted here are fewer than 200,000 clones, about nine tenths occurring once; the ten biggest clones make up roughly 4%. The data are from a study of T cell responses to AZD1222 COVID-19 vaccine. With 4 bases removed from V and 4 bases from J, the gap between germline ends came to 12 bases. The CDR3 is 14 residues long. Germline V CDR1 and CDR2: SGHRS, YFSETQ. Study-level results: Breadth and depth of Spike-specific TCRs rose after two AZD1222 doses. Most donors were white British, females outnumbered males, and clonal diversity was possibly underestimated.

The chain employs TRBV5-1 and TRBJ1-5, with D tentatively TRBD1 (5 bases). Here the sequenced sample was peripheral blood, taken 28 days after the second dose of the MenACWY control vaccine. The sequence came from an adult who received the MenACWY meningococcal vaccine as a control. The CDR3 region is CASSRDGTNQPQHF. For the CDR3, the DNA is TGCGCCAGCAGCCGGGACGGCACGAATCAGCCCCAGCATTTT.